A single sample gave rise to the 25 T cell receptor beta chains below, sequenced in a study of cytotoxic CD8 clonotypes in ibrutinib-treated CLL. Only in-frame clones appear in the TCRdb table, and some are missing; sequencing was by immunoSEQ multiplex PCR. The sample carries about 200,000 clones, approximately 68% recorded once. Source: PBMCs, taken after 24 months of ibrutinib treatment. The receptors were sampled from a human donor with chronic lymphocytic leukemia.

The genes are TRBV27 and TRBJ1-5; 7 bases map to TRBD1. Germline V CDR1 and CDR2: MNHEY, SMNVEV (reference sequence). J gave up 3 bases and V 3 bases, and 14 bases lay outside the gene matches. This CDR3 has 18 residues. CDR3 sequence reads: CASSLARDRVKPNQPQHF. For the CDR3, the DNA is TGTGCCAGCAGTTTGGCCCGGGACAGAGTAAAACCCAATCAGCCCCAGCATTTT.

This clone occurred a few times. The DNA of the CDR3 is TGTGCCAGCTCACGGGCTGGGAACTCTGGAAACACCATATATTTT. It translates to CASSRAGNSGNTIYF. The V and J genes are TRBV18 and TRBJ1-3; D gene unclear. V was pared by 4 bases and J by 0 bases, with 10 bases between. CDR1 KGHSH and CDR2 LQKENI come from the germline V gene. The CDR3 spans 15 residues.

For the CDR3, the DNA is TGTGCCAGCACCCGCGGGAGCGTCACAGATACGCAGTATTTT. Translating gives CASTRGSVTDTQYF. The chain uses TRBV6-6 and TRBJ2-3, with 7 bases that match TRBD2. Germline V gene data show CDR1 as MNHNY and CDR2 as SVGAGI (reference sequence). Trimming took 7 bases from V and 2 from J; bases not matched to a gene: 6. The CDR3 totals 14 residues.

This clone was detected only a few times. The chain uses TRBV4-1 and TRBJ2-2; D is ambiguous. Germline values: CDR1 MGHRA, CDR2 YSYEKL. V lost 0 bases to trimming and J lost 4 bases, with 9 bases between them. The CDR3 contains 15 residues. For the CDR3, the DNA is TGCGCCAGCAGCCAAGACCGTCGTGGCACCGGGGAGCTGTTTTTT. It specifies CASSQDRRGTGELFF.

Only one count was recorded for this clone. The J gene is TRBJ2-1, the V gene TRBV28; possibly TRBD2 for D (5 bases). CDR3 length: 12 amino acids. Trimming removed 1 base from V and 14 bases from J, with 12 bases in between. The V gene's germline CDR1 is MDHEN and CDR2 SYDVKM. Here the CDR3 reads CASSLSGRGEFF. The CDR3, as DNA: TGTGCCAGCAGTTTATCTGGGAGAGGAGAGTTCTTC.

This chain uses TRBV12-2 with TRBJ2-4; the tabulated D call, TRBD1, remains unverified against the DNA. TRBV12-2 is deemed a pseudogene. The CDR3 consists of 15 residues. The chain's CDR3 is CASRFRVGAKNIQYF. The CDR3, as DNA: TGTGCAAGTCGCTTCAGGGTCGGAGCCAAAAACATTCAGTACTTC.

This clone was detected only a few times. The V call is TRBV6-5, the J call TRBJ1-1; D ambiguous. V was clipped by 1 base and J by 3 bases, with 6 bases between them. Germline V gene lookup returns CDR1 MNHEY and CDR2 SVGAGI. There are 13 residues in the CDR3. In DNA, the CDR3 is TGTGCCAGCAGTTACTGGCCAGACACTGAAGCTTTCTTT. This gives the protein CASSYWPDTEAFF.

The chain couples TRBV5-1 to TRBJ1-2; TRBD1 agrees at 8 bases. The CDR3 spans 14 residues. The germline CDR1 and CDR2 sequences are SGHRS and YFSETQ. The ends lost 3 bases at V and 5 bases at J; junction bases unmatched: 6. The CDR3: CASSSGDRGYGYTF. CDR3 sequence (DNA): TGCGCCAGCAGCTCAGGAGACAGGGGTTATGGCTACACCTTC. Complete variable domain (other parts from reference TRBV5-1 and TRBJ1-2): KAGVTQTPRYLIKTRGQQVTLSCSPISGHRSVSWYQQTPGQGLQFLFEYFSETQRNKGNFPGRFSGRQFSNSRSEMNVSTLELGDSALYLCASSSGDRGYGYTFGSGTRLTVV.

This clone has ten or more counts. In DNA, the CDR3 is TGTGCCATCAGTGAGTCGACAGGGACTAGCAATCAGCCCCAGCATTTT. The encoded protein is CAISESTGTSNQPQHF. The gene calls are TRBV10-3 and TRBJ1-5; 7 positions agree with TRBD1. Germline-derived CDR1 and CDR2 are ENHRY and SYGVKD. There are 16 residues in the CDR3. The V segment lost 0 bases and the J segment 0 bases; nucleotides outside the gene matches: 2.

The rearrangement links TRBV6-5 to TRBJ2-1; TRBD2 aligns across 11 bases. This CDR3 comprises 15 residues. With 1 base clipped from V and 8 bases from J, the junction kept 4 bases outside the gene matches. Germline V lookup: CDR1 MNHEY, CDR2 SVGAGI. CDR3 DNA sequence: TGTGCCAGCAGTTACTTACTAGCGGGAGTCTATGAGCAGTTCTTC. As protein: CASSYLLAGVYEQFF.

In its sample, this clone was seen once. The chain uses TRBV7-2 and TRBJ1-2; D is unresolved. Trimming stripped 3 bases from V and 8 bases from J, with 10 bases between. Germline V gene sequence: CDR1 SGHTA, CDR2 FQGNSA. The CDR3 totals 12 residues. CDR3 nucleotides: TGTGCCAGCAGCTTGAAGAACTTGGGCTACACCTTC. This encodes CASSLKNLGYTF.

This clone was picked up one time. The rearrangement links TRBV6-1 to TRBJ2-7, with D possibly TRBD2 on 6 matching bases. Germline V lookup: CDR1 MNHNS, CDR2 SASEGT. The length of the CDR3 is 14 residues. The V end was cut by 6 bases, the J end by 4 bases, with 16 bases between. CDR3 coding DNA: TGTGCCAGCAGCGCCCAAGTGGGAGGATACGAGCAGTACTTC. This translates into CASSAQVGGYEQYF.

The chain recombines TRBV15 with TRBJ2-7, with D unresolved. Germline CDR1 is LNHNV and CDR2 is YYDKDF (reference sequence). CDR3 length: 14 amino acids. The V end lost 3 bases, the J end lost 3 bases, and 12 bases lay between the germline ends. The CDR3 loop is CATSRSAKVYEQYF. CDR3 bases: TGTGCCACCAGCAGGAGTGCAAAAGTCTACGAGCAGTACTTC.

This clone has a single count. The chain couples TRBV19 to TRBJ1-1; D remains ambiguous. Trimming stripped 6 bases from V and 5 bases from J, with 13 bases between. The CDR3 length is 13 residues. The germline V gene has CDR1 LNHDA and CDR2 SQIVND (reference sequence). CDR3: CASREGSRTEAFF. The CDR3 DNA reads TGTGCCAGTAGAGAAGGTAGTCGAACTGAAGCTTTCTTT. The full variable domain, with the rest looked up from reference TRBV19 and TRBJ1-1, is DGGITQSPKYLFRKEGQNVTLSCEQNLNHDAMYWYRQDPGQGLRLIYYSQIVNDFQKGDIAEGYSVSREKKESFPLTVTSAQKNPTAFYLCASREGSRTEAFFGQGTRLTVV.

The rearrangement links TRBV7-9 to TRBJ2-3; 11 positions match TRBD2. The germline gives CDR1 SEHNR, CDR2 FQNEAQ (reference sequence). This CDR3 contains 16 residues. Trimming at V came to 6 bases and at J to 2 bases, leaving 7 bases not matched to a gene. CDR3 region: CASRPGTSGYTDTQYF. CDR3 nucleotide sequence: TGTGCCAGCAGGCCTGGGACTAGCGGATACACAGATACGCAGTATTTT.

The sample holds one count of this clone. The chain carries TRBV6-1 and TRBJ2-7; D uncertain. V shed 5 bases and J shed 3 bases, with 17 bases lying between them. The germline CDR1 and CDR2 sequences are MNHNS and SASEGT. The CDR3 contains 15 residues. DNA for the CDR3: TGTGCCAGCAGTCCCAACAGTCAACTAAACTACGAGCAGTACTTC. This encodes CASSPNSQLNYEQYF.

The chain links TRBV7-8 to TRBJ2-7; 8 bases align to TRBD1. The V gene's germline CDR1 is SGHVS and CDR2 FQNEAQ. The CDR3 contains 14 residues. Germline trimming cut 6 bases from V and 4 bases from J; bases unmatched to any gene: 8. The CDR3 coding sequence is TGTGCCAGCAGTCAGGGGGCACTCTCTTACGAGCAGTACTTC. Translating it yields CASSQGALSYEQYF.

The rearrangement links TRBV2 to TRBJ2-7, with 11 bases identical to TRBD2. The germline V gene has CDR1 SNHLY and CDR2 FYNNEI. The CDR3 covers 14 residues. The V and J ends lost 7 bases and 4 bases, in that order; junction bases with no gene match: 6. In DNA, the CDR3 is TGTGCCAGCAACCCGCGGACTAGCGGGTACGAGCAGTACTTC. Its protein is CASNPRTSGYEQYF.

The rearrangement joins TRBV5-6 to TRBJ1-5; D gene ambiguous. The V and J ends lost 0 bases and 1 base respectively, with 14 bases between them. Germline lookup yields CDR1 SGHDT and CDR2 YYEEEE. The CDR3 consists of 17 residues. This chain's CDR3 is CASSLGFTDLSNQPQHF. CDR3 sequence (DNA): TGTGCCAGCAGCTTGGGGTTTACGGACCTCAGCAATCAGCCCCAGCATTTT.

This chain uses TRBV7-9 with TRBJ2-7, with TRBD2 matching 12 bases. With V trimmed by 5 bases and J by 0 bases, 5 bases remained unmatched. The CDR3 consists of 16 residues. Germline CDR1 is SEHNR and CDR2 is FQNEAQ (reference sequence). CDR3 sequence: CASSRTTSGSSYEQYF. In DNA form, the CDR3 reads TGTGCCAGCAGCCGCACGACTAGCGGGAGCTCCTACGAGCAGTACTTC.

The chain employs TRBV6-5 and TRBJ2-7, with a weak D call TRBD1 (5 bases). This CDR3 has 15 amino acids. Trimming removed 4 bases from V and 0 bases from J, with 13 bases in between. In germline, CDR1 is MNHEY, CDR2 SVGAGI. For the CDR3, the DNA is TGTGCCAGCAGTTGGACGACAGTTAGCTCCTACGAGCAGTACTTC. Amino acids: CASSWTTVSSYEQYF.

This rearrangement joins TRBV29-1 to TRBJ1-1; TRBD1 might be the D (6 bases). Germline V gene lookup returns CDR1 SQVTM and CDR2 ANQGSEA. Between the trimmed V and J ends, which lost 4 bases and 0 bases, there was a span of 12 bases. This CDR3 is built from 14 residues. The CDR3 DNA is TGCAGCGTTGCCAGGGGTGGGATGAACACTGAAGCTTTCTTT. This sequence encodes CSVARGGMNTEAFF.

This clone has only a few counts. This chain joins TRBV23-1 and TRBJ2-3; D remains ambiguous. TRBV23-1 carries the ORF label, with uncertain function. The CDR3 spans 10 residues. V was trimmed by 8 bases and J by 6 bases, leaving 6 bases between them. CDR3 amino acids: CASSSDTQYF. Here the CDR3 DNA reads TGCGCCAGCTCCTCGGATACGCAGTATTTT.

Only a few counts were recorded for this clone. The V call is TRBV7-2, the J call TRBJ1-1; TRBD1 is a possible D gene (6 bases). The germline gives CDR1 SGHTA, CDR2 FQGNSA. V lost 5 bases and J 4 bases, leaving 14 bases between the germline ends. The CDR3 runs 14 residues. CDR3 in amino acids: CASSVGHFGTEAFF. CDR3 bases: TGTGCCAGCAGCGTGGGACATTTTGGCACTGAAGCTTTCTTT.

DNA for the CDR3: TGTGCCAGCAGCGTTGACAGGGTCACCTATGGCTACACCTTC. This encodes CASSVDRVTYGYTF. V usage is TRBV9 and J usage is TRBJ1-2; TRBD1 matches at 7 bases. Germline CDR1 and CDR2: SGDLS and YYNGEE. This CDR3 region has 14 residues. Trimming cost V 2 bases and J 4 bases; bases outside gene matches: 5.